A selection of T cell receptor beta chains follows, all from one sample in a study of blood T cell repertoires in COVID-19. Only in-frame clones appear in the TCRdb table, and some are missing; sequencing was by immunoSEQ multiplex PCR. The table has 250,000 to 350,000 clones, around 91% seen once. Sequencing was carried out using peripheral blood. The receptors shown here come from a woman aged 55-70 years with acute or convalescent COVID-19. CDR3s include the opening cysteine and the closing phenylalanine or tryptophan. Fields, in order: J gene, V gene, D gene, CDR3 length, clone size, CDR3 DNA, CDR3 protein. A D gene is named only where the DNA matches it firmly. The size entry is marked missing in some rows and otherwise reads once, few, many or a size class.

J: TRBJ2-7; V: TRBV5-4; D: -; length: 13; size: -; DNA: TGTGCCAGCAGCTTCCTGCAGGGGTACGAGCAGTACTTC; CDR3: CASSFLQGYEQYF
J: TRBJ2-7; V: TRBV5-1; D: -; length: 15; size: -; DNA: TGCGCCAGCAGCTTGGACGGGAATCACCCCTACGAGCAGTACTTC; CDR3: CASSLDGNHPYEQYF
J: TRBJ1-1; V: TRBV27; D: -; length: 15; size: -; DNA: TGTGCCAGCAGTTTTGCTCCGACGGTTGGGCGTGGGGCTTTCTTT; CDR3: CASSFAPTVGRGAFF
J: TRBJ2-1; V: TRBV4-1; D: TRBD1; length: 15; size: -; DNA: TGCGCCAGCAGACCGGACAGGGCTCTCTACAATGAGCAGTTCTTC; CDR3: CASRPDRALYNEQFF
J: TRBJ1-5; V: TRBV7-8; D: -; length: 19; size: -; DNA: TGTGCCAGCAGCGGGGGACGGGAGGGAATCGGTTATAGCAATCAGCCCCAGCATTTT; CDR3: CASSGGREGIGYSNQPQHF
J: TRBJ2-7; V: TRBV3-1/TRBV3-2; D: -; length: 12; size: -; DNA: TGTGCCAGCAGCCAAGATCAAAACGAGCAGTACTTC; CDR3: CASSQDQNEQYF
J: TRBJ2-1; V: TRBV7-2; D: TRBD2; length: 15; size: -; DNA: TGTGCCAGCAGCCCAGGGAGGGTATCCTACAATGAGCAGTTCTTC; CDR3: CASSPGRVSYNEQFF
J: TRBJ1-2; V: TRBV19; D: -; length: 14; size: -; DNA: TGTGCCAGTAGTCGGGACATAGCTAACTATGGCTACACCTTC; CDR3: CASSRDIANYGYTF
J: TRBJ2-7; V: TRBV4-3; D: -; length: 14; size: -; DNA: TGCGCCAGCAGCAGGGGGGGGACAACCTACGAGCAGTACTTC; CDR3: CASSRGGTTYEQYF
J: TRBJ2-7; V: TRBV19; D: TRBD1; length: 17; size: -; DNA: TGTGCCAGTTCGAAAAGTGGGGACAGGGCTTCTCTGTTCGAGCAGTACTTC; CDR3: CASSKSGDRASLFEQYF
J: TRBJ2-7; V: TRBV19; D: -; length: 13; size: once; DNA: TGTGCCAGTAGTACCCATCCGGGGGTCGAGCAGTACTTC; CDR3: CASSTHPGVEQYF
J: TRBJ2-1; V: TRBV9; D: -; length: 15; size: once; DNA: TGTGCCAGCAGCGTAGCCGCGGGGCAATACAATGAGCAGTTCTTC; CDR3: CASSVAAGQYNEQFF
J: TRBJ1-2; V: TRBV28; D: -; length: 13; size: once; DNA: TGTGCCAGCAGTGAAGGACAAGGCTATGGCTACACCTTC; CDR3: CASSEGQGYGYTF
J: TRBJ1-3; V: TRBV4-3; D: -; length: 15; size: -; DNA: TGCGCCAGCAGCCAAGCAGCTTCAGGGGAGTACACCATATATTTT; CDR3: CASSQAASGEYTIYF
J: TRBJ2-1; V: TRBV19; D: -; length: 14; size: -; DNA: TGTGCCAGTAGTCCAGGGCAGGTCAACAATGAGCAGTTCTTC; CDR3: CASSPGQVNNEQFF
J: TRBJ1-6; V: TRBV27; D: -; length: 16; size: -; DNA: TGTGCCAGCAGTTTTGGGGGGAGCTCCTATAATTCACCCCTCCACTTT; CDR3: CASSFGGSSYNSPLHF
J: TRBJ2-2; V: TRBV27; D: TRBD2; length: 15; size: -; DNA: TGTGCCAGCAGCGAGCCGGGACTAGGGGCCGGGGAGCTGTTTTTT; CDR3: CASSEPGLGAGELFF
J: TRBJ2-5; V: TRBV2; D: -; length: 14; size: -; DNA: TGTGCCAGCAGCCGGACAGTTTTCCAAGAGACCCAGTACTTC; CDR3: CASSRTVFQETQYF
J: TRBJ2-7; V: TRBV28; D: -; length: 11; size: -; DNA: TGTGCCAGCAGCCTTCAGGACGAGCAGTACTTC; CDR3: CASSLQDEQYF
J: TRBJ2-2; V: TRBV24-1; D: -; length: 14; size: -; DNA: TGTGCCACCATGCCCGCGGGGGCCACCGGGGAGCTGTTTTTT; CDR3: CATMPAGATGELFF
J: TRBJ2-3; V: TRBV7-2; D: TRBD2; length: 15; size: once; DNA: TGTGCCAGCAGCTTAGGGCTAGCGGGCACAGATACGCAGTATTTT; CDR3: CASSLGLAGTDTQYF
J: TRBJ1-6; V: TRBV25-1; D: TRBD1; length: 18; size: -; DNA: TGTGCCAGCAGTGATCGGACCGGGACAGGGCCCTATAATTCACCCCTCCACTTT; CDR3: CASSDRTGTGPYNSPLHF
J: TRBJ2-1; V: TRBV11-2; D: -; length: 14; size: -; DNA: TGTGCCAGCAGCTTAGCTGAGCGGACCAATGAGCAGTTCTTC; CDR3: CASSLAERTNEQFF
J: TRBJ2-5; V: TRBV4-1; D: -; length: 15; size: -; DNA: TGCGCCAGCAGCCAGGTACAGGGAGGGCAAGAGACCCAGTACTTC; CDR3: CASSQVQGGQETQYF
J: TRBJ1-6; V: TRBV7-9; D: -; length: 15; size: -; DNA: TGTGCCAGCAGCTTAGCGACAGTTAATAATTCACCCCTCCACTTT; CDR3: CASSLATVNNSPLHF
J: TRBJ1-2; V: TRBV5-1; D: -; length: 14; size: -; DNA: TGCGCCAGCAGCTTTGGAGCGGTAGGGTATGGCTACACCTTC; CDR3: CASSFGAVGYGYTF
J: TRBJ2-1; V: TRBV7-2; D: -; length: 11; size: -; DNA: TGTGCCAGCAGCCCAGACAATGAGCAGTTCTTC; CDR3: CASSPDNEQFF
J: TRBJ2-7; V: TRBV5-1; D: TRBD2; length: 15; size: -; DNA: TGCGCCAGCAGCCCGGGAGCGGGGCCGAATTACGAGCAGTACTTC; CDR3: CASSPGAGPNYEQYF
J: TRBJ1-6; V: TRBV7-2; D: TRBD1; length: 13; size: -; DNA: TGTGCCAGCAGCTCAGGGGGACGTTCACCCCTCCACTTT; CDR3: CASSSGGRSPLHF
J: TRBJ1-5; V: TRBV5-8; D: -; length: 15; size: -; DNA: TGTGCCAGCAGCTTTTTCGGACTGGGTCCCCGTCCCCAGCATTTT; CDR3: CASSFFGLGPRPQHF
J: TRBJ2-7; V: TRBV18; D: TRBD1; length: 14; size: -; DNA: TGTGCCAGCTCACCGACAGGGGTAGAGGGCGAGCAGTACTTC; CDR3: CASSPTGVEGEQYF
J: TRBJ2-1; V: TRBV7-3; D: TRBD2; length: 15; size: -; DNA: TGTGCCAGCAGCCAACCGGGACTAGATAACAATGAGCAGTTCTTC; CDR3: CASSQPGLDNNEQFF
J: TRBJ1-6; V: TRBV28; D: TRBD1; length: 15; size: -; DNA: TGTGCCAGCACCCCCCCGCAGGGGGATAATTCACCCCTCCACTTT; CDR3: CASTPPQGDNSPLHF
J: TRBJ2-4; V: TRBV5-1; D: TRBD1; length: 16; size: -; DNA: TGCGCCAGCAGCCCCGGGACAGGGCTAGCCAAAAACATTCAGTACTTC; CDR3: CASSPGTGLAKNIQYF
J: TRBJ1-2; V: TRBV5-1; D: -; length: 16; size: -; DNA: TGCGCCAGCAGGGGGTGGGAGCGTCAAGCTAACTATGGCTACACCTTC; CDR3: CASRGWERQANYGYTF
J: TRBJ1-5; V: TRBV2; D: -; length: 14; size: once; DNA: TGTGCCAGCAGCCGGGACTGGGACAATCAGCCCCAGCATTTT; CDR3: CASSRDWDNQPQHF